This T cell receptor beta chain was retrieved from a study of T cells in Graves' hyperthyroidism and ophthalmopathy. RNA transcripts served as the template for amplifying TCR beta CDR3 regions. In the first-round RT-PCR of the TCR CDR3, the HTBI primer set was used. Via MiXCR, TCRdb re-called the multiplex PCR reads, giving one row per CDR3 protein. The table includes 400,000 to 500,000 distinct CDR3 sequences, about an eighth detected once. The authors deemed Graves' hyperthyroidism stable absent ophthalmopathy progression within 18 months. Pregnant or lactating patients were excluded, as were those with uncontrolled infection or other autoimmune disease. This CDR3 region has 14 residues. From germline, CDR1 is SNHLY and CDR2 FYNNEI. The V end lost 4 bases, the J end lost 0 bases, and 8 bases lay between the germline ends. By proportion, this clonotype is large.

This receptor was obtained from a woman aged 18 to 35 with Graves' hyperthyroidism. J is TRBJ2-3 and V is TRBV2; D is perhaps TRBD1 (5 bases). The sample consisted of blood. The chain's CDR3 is CASSGQGSTDTQYF. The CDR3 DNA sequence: TGTGCCAGCAGTGGTCAGGGTAGCACAGATACGCAGTATTTT.